Following are 21 T cell receptor beta chains from one sample sequenced in a study of shared clonotypes between healthy human individuals. Assay used: immunoSEQ multiplex PCR; TCRdb lists only in-frame clones, some missing. The repertoire has 800,000 or so clones, approximately 97% of them found once; the top ten carry about 0.25%. CD45RO-negative cells were positively selected for CCR7, leaving out terminally differentiated effector memory CD45RA+ cells. The sample taken for sequencing was naive CD8+ T cells sorted from blood. These receptors originate from a young man in good health.

The chain joins TRBV4-1 to TRBJ2-5; 11 bases line up with TRBD2. From germline, CDR1 is MGHRA and CDR2 YSYEKL. The CDR3 sequence is 14 residues long. Losses at the gene ends were 4 bases for V and 4 bases for J; bases not matched to a gene: 2. CDR3 sequence: CASSRGLAGETQYF. In DNA, the CDR3 is TGCGCCAGCAGCCGTGGACTAGCGGGAGAGACCCAGTACTTC.

This clone appeared a single time. The chain's CDR3 is CASSPAEFRQETQYF. The CDR3, as DNA: TGTGCCAGCAGCCCAGCTGAGTTTAGACAAGAGACCCAGTACTTC. The rearrangement links TRBV7-9 to TRBJ2-5; D gene ambiguous. The CDR3 is made up of 15 amino acids. CDR1 is SEHNR and CDR2 is FQNEAQ in the germline V gene (reference sequence). Trimming removed 5 bases at V and 2 bases at J, with 15 bases between.

The V gene is TRBV9, the J gene TRBJ2-3; either TRBD1 or TRBD2 may supply D (6 bases each). This CDR3 contains 18 residues. Germline values: CDR1 SGDLS, CDR2 YYNGEE. V was clipped by 0 bases and J by 2 bases, with 19 bases between them. The CDR3 reads CASSVEGGGARPTDTQYF. The DNA for the CDR3 is TGTGCCAGCAGCGTAGAGGGGGGAGGCGCAAGGCCCACAGATACGCAGTATTTT.

Comment on this clone: In the same sample, other DNA sequences code for this CDR3. The V and J genes are TRBV27 and TRBJ2-7, with D uncertain. The CDR3 extends over 14 amino acids. CDR1 and CDR2 from the germline V gene are MNHEY and SMNVEV (reference sequence). Trimming removed 2 bases at V and 1 base at J, with 9 bases between. The CDR3: CASSLGRGSYEQYF. For the CDR3, the DNA is TGTGCCAGCAGTTTAGGTAGAGGTTCCTACGAGCAGTACTTC.

The chain has TRBV7-9 and TRBJ2-5; D may be TRBD1 or TRBD2 (5 bases each). V lost 0 bases to trimming and J lost 3 bases, with 8 bases between them. The CDR3 extends over 14 amino acids. In germline, CDR1 is SEHNR, CDR2 FQNEAQ (reference sequence). In DNA form, the CDR3 reads TGTGCCAGCAGCTTAGCGTTGGGGGAAGAGACCCAGTACTTC. Protein: CASSLALGEETQYF.

The chain carries TRBV28 and TRBJ2-5; D is uncertain. The V end lost 6 bases, the J end lost 4 bases, and 12 bases lay between the germline ends. CDR3 size: 13 residues. The germline CDR1 and CDR2 sequences are MDHEN and SYDVKM. CDR3 bases: TGTGCCAGCAGCCTAAATCCCTTAGAGACCCAGTACTTC. Translation: CASSLNPLETQYF.

This clone was recorded only once. Written as DNA, the CDR3 is TGTGCCACCAGCTTTCGGACAGCCGGTGGAGAACTGTTTTTT. Protein: CATSFRTAGGELFF. This chain joins TRBV15 and TRBJ1-4; D may be TRBD1 (6 bases). The CDR3 runs 14 residues. V lost 5 bases and J lost 12, with 19 bases in between. Germline V gives CDR1 LNHNV, CDR2 YYDKDF (reference sequence).

This rearrangement joins TRBV6-1 to TRBJ1-2; no clear D gene. Germline CDR1 is MNHNS and CDR2 is SASEGT. With 6 bases removed from V and 4 bases from J, the gap between germline ends came to 6 bases. The CDR3 runs to 11 residues. The CDR3 here is CASRIVYGYTF. CDR3 bases: TGTGCCAGCAGGATCGTCTATGGCTACACCTTC.

This chain connects TRBV7-9 to TRBJ2-1; TRBD2 might be the D (7 bases). Germline lookup yields CDR1 SEHNR and CDR2 FQNEAQ (reference sequence). The CDR3 consists of 15 residues. The V gene lost 8 bases and the J gene lost 1 base, with 15 bases spanning the gap. CDR3 sequence reads: CASLPGGRSYNEQFF. In DNA form, the CDR3 reads TGTGCCAGCCTCCCGGGGGGCCGGTCCTACAATGAGCAGTTCTTC.

The V and J genes are TRBV5-6 and TRBJ2-1; 7 bases match TRBD2. Germline CDR1 reads SGHDT; CDR2 reads YYEEEE. V was pared by 1 base and J by 2 bases, with 6 bases of the junction left unmatched. The CDR3 consists of 16 residues. The CDR3: CASSLFGGGPYNEQFF. The CDR3 DNA sequence: TGTGCCAGCAGCTTGTTTGGGGGAGGGCCCTACAATGAGCAGTTCTTC.

This chain joins TRBV29-1 and TRBJ1-1, with a tentative D call TRBD1 (5 bases). Between the trimmed V and J ends, which lost 3 bases and 6 bases, there was a span of 14 bases. This CDR3 is built from 13 residues. Germline values: CDR1 SQVTM, CDR2 ANQGSEA. The chain's CDR3 is CSVDGGAGAEAFF. The CDR3 DNA follows: TGCAGCGTTGATGGAGGGGCTGGGGCTGAAGCTTTCTTT.

This rearrangement joins TRBV29-1 to TRBJ2-2; possible D gene TRBD1, 6 bases. The germline V and J ends were trimmed by 0 bases and 6 bases, with 11 bases remaining between them. The CDR3 runs to 14 residues. In germline, CDR1 is SQVTM, CDR2 ANQGSEA. The CDR3: CSVEDLQGPGELFF. The CDR3 DNA reads as TGCAGCGTTGAAGACCTACAGGGTCCCGGGGAGCTGTTTTTT.

The chain combines TRBV30 with TRBJ2-5; no firm D call. V lost 2 bases to trimming and J lost 5 bases, with 18 bases between them. Germline-derived CDR1 and CDR2 are GTSNPN and SVGIG (reference sequence). There are 15 residues in the CDR3. As DNA, the CDR3 is TGTGCCTGGAGTTCATTGGACCCAAGATATGAGACCCAGTACTTC. As protein: CAWSSLDPRYETQYF.

The CDR3 is CASDRGRTEAFF. CDR3 nucleotides: TGTGCCAGTGACAGGGGGCGAACTGAAGCTTTCTTT. This chain connects TRBV6-1 to TRBJ1-1, with 10 bases identical to TRBD1. V shed 9 bases and J 5 bases; nucleotides not matched to a gene: 3. There are 12 residues in the CDR3. CDR1 is MNHNS and CDR2 is SASEGT in the germline V gene.

The genes are TRBV28 and TRBJ2-7, with a possible D match to TRBD2 (6 bases). V shed 7 bases and J shed 5 bases, with 15 bases lying between them. There are 13 residues in the CDR3. Germline V gene lookup returns CDR1 MDHEN and CDR2 SYDVKM. Written as DNA, the CDR3 is TGTGCCAGCACGGGTTTTAGCGGAGACGAGCAGTACTTC. Translated, it gives CASTGFSGDEQYF. Filled out from reference TRBV28 and TRBJ2-7, the complete variable domain reads DVKVTQSSRYLVKRTGEKVFLECVQDMDHENMFWYRQDPGLGLRLIYFSYDVKMKEKGDIPEGYSVSREKKERFSLILESASTNQTSMYLCASTGFSGDEQYFGPGTRLTVT.

The rearrangement links TRBV29-1 to TRBJ1-4; no reliable D call. Germline assignment: CDR1 SQVTM and CDR2 ANQGSEA. The ends were cut back, 4 bases at V and 7 bases at J, with 19 bases in the middle. This CDR3 has 15 amino acids. The CDR3 nucleotides are TGCAGCGTTGCCCGTGCGGCGGGTGGCGTTGAAAAACTGTTTTTT. Amino acids: CSVARAAGGVEKLFF.

V usage is TRBV6-5 and J usage is TRBJ2-3, with 12 bases lining up with TRBD2. Per the germline V gene, CDR1 is MNHEY and CDR2 is SVGAGI. The CDR3 extends over 16 amino acids. V shed 2 bases and J 2 bases; nucleotides not matched to a gene: 2. DNA for the CDR3: TGTGCCAGCAGTTACGCTAGCGGGAGGGTCACAGATACGCAGTATTTT. Amino acid sequence: CASSYASGRVTDTQYF.

The chain recombines TRBV30 with TRBJ2-7; TRBD2 aligns across 9 bases. The V and J ends lost 5 bases and 6 bases, in that order; junction bases with no gene match: 8. Germline V gene lookup returns CDR1 GTSNPN and CDR2 SVGIG (reference sequence). CDR3 length equals 13 residues. In DNA form, the CDR3 reads TGTGCCTGGTCTCTAGCGGGAAGCGGCGAGCAGTACTTC. Translated: CAWSLAGSGEQYF.

As concerns this clone: Other DNA sequences in this specimen translate into the identical CDR3. The chain uses TRBV10-1 and TRBJ2-3, with D unclear. V was trimmed by 3 bases and J by 1 base, leaving 5 bases between them. The CDR3 sequence is 13 residues long. The germline V gene encodes CDR1 WNHNN and CDR2 SYGVQD (reference sequence). CDR3 residues: CASSERGTDTQYF. The DNA of the CDR3 is TGCGCCAGCAGTGAACGTGGCACAGATACGCAGTATTTT.

This clone appeared once. The V call is TRBV11-2, the J call TRBJ2-1; no reliable D call. Trimming stripped 3 bases from V and 0 bases from J, with 3 bases between. This CDR3 is 13 amino acids long. Per the germline V gene, CDR1 is SGHAT and CDR2 is FQNNGV. The CDR3 DNA is TGTGCCAGCAGCTTCGTCTCCTACAATGAGCAGTTCTTC. It yields the protein CASSFVSYNEQFF.

The chain is built from TRBV27 and TRBJ1-4; D is possibly TRBD1 (5 bases). The germline CDR1 and CDR2 sequences are MNHEY and SMNVEV (reference sequence). Trimming removed 1 base at V and 8 bases at J, with 8 bases between. The CDR3 is made up of 13 amino acids. CDR3 sequence: CASSLLGDEKLFF. The CDR3 DNA is TGTGCCAGCAGTTTATTAGGGGACGAAAAACTGTTTTTT.